This entry lists 21 T cell receptor beta chains sequenced from one sample in a study of blood T cell repertoires in COVID-19. The protocol was immunoSEQ multiplex PCR, while the TCRdb copy is restricted to in-frame clones and leaves out a portion. The repertoire holds approximately 140,000 clones, with about nine tenths as singletons. The sample comprised PBMCs or T cells enriched from blood (not recorded which). The receptors shown here come from a woman in her thirties or forties who had been exposed to COVID-19.

V usage is TRBV5-1 and J usage is TRBJ1-1, with D tentatively TRBD1 (5 bases). This CDR3 region has 14 residues. V gave up 5 bases and J gave up 0 bases, with 11 bases separating them. The germline V gene has CDR1 SGHRS and CDR2 YFSETQ. As DNA, the CDR3 is TGCGCCAGCAGGGCAGGGATCATGAACACTGAAGCTTTCTTT. Its protein is CASRAGIMNTEAFF.

The chain uses TRBV2 and TRBJ1-1, with D uncertain. Trimming left V 6 bases short and J 0 bases short, with 14 bases between. The length of the CDR3 is 15 residues. Looked up from germline, CDR1 is SNHLY and CDR2 is FYNNEI. In DNA, the CDR3 is TGTGCCAGCAGCCCCCCGGGTCTGTTGAACACTGAAGCTTTCTTT. Translating gives CASSPPGLLNTEAFF.

The CDR3 spells CASGSPTGWEQYF. The CDR3 nucleotides are TGTGCTAGTGGTTCCCCCACGGGTTGGGAGCAGTACTTC. V is TRBV12-5 and J is TRBJ2-7; D gene unclear. The CDR3 totals 13 residues. From germline, CDR1 is LGHNT and CDR2 FRNRAP. Trimming stripped 4 bases from V and 7 bases from J, with 14 bases between.

The gene calls are TRBV3-1 (or the pseudogene TRBV3-2) and TRBJ2-7; D uncertain. This CDR3 is built from 14 residues. The germline CDR1 and CDR2 sequences are LGHDT and YNNKEL (reference sequence). Deletions cut 2 bases from V and 3 bases from J, with 11 bases between. For the CDR3, the DNA is TGTGCCAGCAGCCAACAACGCGGCTTCTACGAGCAGTACTTC. Amino acid sequence: CASSQQRGFYEQYF.

This clone has just a few counts. V gene TRBV7-2 combines with J gene TRBJ1-6; D may be TRBD1 (6 bases). The CDR3 spans 14 residues. V was clipped by 6 bases and J by 6 bases, with 12 bases between them. Germline V CDR1 and CDR2: SGHTA, FQGNSA. This CDR3 is CASSLTGINSPLHF. The CDR3, as DNA: TGTGCCAGCAGTTTAACAGGGATTAATTCACCCCTCCACTTT. Complete variable domain (other parts from reference TRBV7-2 and TRBJ1-6): GAGVSQSPSNKVTEKGKDVELRCDPISGHTALYWYRQSLGQGLEFLIYFQGNSAPDKSGLPSDRFSAERTGGSVSTLTIQRTQQEDSAVYLCASSLTGINSPLHFGNGTRLTVT.

This clone was counted once. The chain couples TRBV2 to TRBJ1-2, with 12 nucleotides matching TRBD1. Germline trimming cut 10 bases from V and 7 bases from J; bases unmatched to any gene: 10. This CDR3 comprises 14 residues. CDR1 is SNHLY and CDR2 is FYNNEI in the germline V gene. As DNA, the CDR3 is TGTGCCACAGTGGAGGGACAGGGGGCGAGTGGCTACACCTTC. Amino acids: CATVEGQGASGYTF. Drawing the rest from reference TRBV2 and TRBJ1-2, the complete variable domain is EPEVTQTPSHQVTQMGQEVILRCVPISNHLYFYWYRQILGQKVEFLVSFYNNEISEKSEIFDDQFSVERPDGSNFTLKIRSTKLEDSAMYFCATVEGQGASGYTFGSGTRLTVV.

The chain combines TRBV19 with TRBJ1-5; no definite D call. This CDR3 region has 15 residues. Trimming pared 6 bases from V and 5 bases from J, leaving 17 bases between. In germline, CDR1 is LNHDA, CDR2 SQIVND (reference sequence). The CDR3 sequence: CASSRIAMSDQPQHF. CDR3 coding DNA: TGTGCCAGTAGCCGCATAGCGATGTCAGATCAGCCCCAGCATTTT.

This chain links TRBV3-1 (or the pseudogene TRBV3-2) with TRBJ2-1; D not certain. This CDR3 is built from 12 residues. The germline gives CDR1 LGHDT, CDR2 YNNKEL (reference sequence). Between the trimmed V and J ends, which lost 2 bases and 6 bases, there was a span of 5 bases. The CDR3 nucleotides read TGTGCCAGCAGCCAATCGGGCAATGAGCAGTTCTTC. This encodes CASSQSGNEQFF.

This clone was detected only once. The chain is built from TRBV5-1 and TRBJ1-1, with no clear D. Germline V gene data show CDR1 as SGHRS and CDR2 as YFSETQ. V dropped 0 bases and J dropped 1 base, with 7 bases sitting between them. The CDR3 has 14 residues. The CDR3 DNA follows: TGCGCCAGCAGCTTGGATCCCGGGAACACTGAAGCTTTCTTT. As protein: CASSLDPGNTEAFF.

V usage is TRBV29-1 and J usage is TRBJ1-2, with D uncertain. Germline values: CDR1 SQVTM, CDR2 ANQGSEA. V was pared by 2 bases and J by 6 bases, with 7 bases between. The CDR3 runs to 11 residues. The CDR3 here is CSVERGHGYTF. The CDR3 nucleotides read TGCAGCGTTGAAAGAGGTCATGGCTACACCTTC.

This CDR3 is CATSDSGLAGATDTQYF. CDR3 nucleotide sequence: TGTGCCACCAGTGATTCCGGACTAGCGGGAGCCACAGATACGCAGTATTTT. The chain uses TRBV24-1 and TRBJ2-3, with TRBD2 matching over 13 bases. The germline V gene has CDR1 KGHDR and CDR2 SFDVKD. The V segment lost 2 bases and the J segment 2 bases; nucleotides outside the gene matches: 3. The CDR3 runs to 17 residues.

The gene calls are TRBV27 and TRBJ1-5, with 8 nucleotides matching TRBD1. Per germline, CDR1 MNHEY and CDR2 SMNVEV (reference sequence). This CDR3 comprises 15 residues. V trimming: 6 bases; J trimming: 4 bases; junction bases outside the gene matches: 8. CDR3: CASRTGQGRNQPQHF. The DNA for the CDR3 is TGTGCCAGCAGAACCGGACAGGGAAGAAATCAGCCCCAGCATTTT.

This chain links TRBV4-3 with TRBJ2-3; D perhaps matches TRBD2 (5 bases). From germline, CDR1 is LGHNA and CDR2 YSLEER. There are 14 residues in the CDR3. V dropped 0 bases and J dropped 5 bases, with 9 bases sitting between them. Here the CDR3 reads CASSQDRGQDTQYF. In DNA form, the CDR3 reads TGCGCCAGCAGCCAAGATCGGGGTCAAGATACGCAGTATTTT.

The table lists this clone with many counts. The rearrangement uses TRBV4-2 and TRBJ1-2; 7 bases are shared with TRBD1. The trim removed 4 bases at V and 3 bases at J, leaving 8 bases unmatched. Germline-derived CDR1 and CDR2 are LGHNA and YNFKEQ. This CDR3 is 15 amino acids long. The CDR3 spells CASSPTPGTDYGYTF. The CDR3 nucleotides read TGTGCCAGCAGCCCCACACCCGGGACAGACTATGGCTACACCTTC.

This chain uses TRBV5-4 with TRBJ1-1, with 11 bases fitting TRBD1. Looked up from germline, CDR1 is SGHNT and CDR2 is YYREEE (reference sequence). The CDR3 has 15 amino acids. Unmatched junction bases numbered 5, after V lost 4 bases and J lost 3 bases. Here the CDR3 reads CASSPRGQGDTEAFF. CDR3 bases: TGTGCCAGCAGCCCTCGGGGACAGGGGGACACTGAAGCTTTCTTT.

The chain joins TRBV6-5 to TRBJ1-2; D remains unclear. Germline V lookup: CDR1 MNHEY, CDR2 SVGAGI. The length of the CDR3 is 14 residues. The V gene lost 7 bases and the J gene lost 2 bases, with 14 bases spanning the gap. The CDR3 is CASIVMGRNYGYTF. The DNA of the CDR3 is TGTGCCAGCATTGTCATGGGGAGAAACTATGGCTACACCTTC.

This chain uses TRBV10-3 with TRBJ1-4; 7 bases are a match to TRBD1. J was trimmed by 0 bases and V by 3 bases; bases with no gene match: 1. Germline CDR1 ENHRY, CDR2 SYGVKD. The CDR3 is made up of 15 amino acids. CDR3 sequence (DNA): TGTGCCATCAGTGAAGGGACAGCAACTAATGAAAAACTGTTTTTT. Protein sequence: CAISEGTATNEKLFF.

The chain joins TRBV5-1 to TRBJ2-5; 11 bases match TRBD1. Unmatched junction bases numbered 7, after V lost 4 bases and J lost 5 bases. The germline V gene encodes CDR1 SGHRS and CDR2 YFSETQ. The CDR3 totals 15 residues. CDR3 sequence: CASSTRDRGTETQYF. DNA for the CDR3: TGCGCCAGCAGCACCCGGGACAGGGGGACGGAGACCCAGTACTTC.

The chain employs TRBV7-9 and TRBJ2-7; 11 bases line up with TRBD1. The CDR3 is 19 amino acids. The V and J ends lost 5 bases and 3 bases, in that order; junction bases with no gene match: 18. CDR1 and CDR2 (germline): SEHNR, FQNEAQ (reference sequence). Here the CDR3 DNA reads TGTGCCAGCAGCCTCCCCCCCCGGGACAGGGGGAAAGGGATCTACGAGCAGTACTTC. This encodes CASSLPPRDRGKGIYEQYF.

The J gene is TRBJ2-2, the V gene TRBV5-1, with a weak D call TRBD1 (5 bases). Germline V gene lookup returns CDR1 SGHRS and CDR2 YFSETQ. This CDR3 has 14 amino acids. V shed 6 bases and J shed 0 bases, with 9 bases lying between them. The CDR3, as DNA: TGCGCCAGCACACAGACAGCGAACACCGGGGAGCTGTTTTTT. It yields the protein CASTQTANTGELFF. The complete variable domain, with remaining parts taken from reference TRBV5-1 and TRBJ2-2, reads KAGVTQTPRYLIKTRGQQVTLSCSPISGHRSVSWYQQTPGQGLQFLFEYFSETQRNKGNFPGRFSGRQFSNSRSEMNVSTLELGDSALYLCASTQTANTGELFFGEGSRLTVL.

The chain employs TRBV11-2 and TRBJ1-1; D is undetermined. The CDR3 is 15 amino acids. The germline V gene has CDR1 SGHAT and CDR2 FQNNGV. The V end was cut by 5 bases, the J end by 3 bases, with 16 bases between. CDR3 DNA: TGTGCCAGCAGCAACGTTCAGGTAGAACACACTGAAGCTTTCTTT. This sequence encodes CASSNVQVEHTEAFF.